The subject of this entry is one T cell receptor (beta chain). The antigen it recognizes is unknown. Base-call qualities are not available, and no considerably larger clone is one nucleotide away. Libraries were constructed by 5' RACE. These reads were obtained on an Illumina HiSeq 2500. The second PCR ran for roughly 7 to 11 cycles and used a J-beta primer mix along with a sample-barcoded 5' primer. Each TCR beta cDNA molecule received a unique molecular identifier from a template-switch 5' adaptor carrying 12 random nucleotides. At least 2.5 million CDR3-containing paired-end reads were obtained from each sample. First-strand cDNA was synthesized from all RNA with the Mint cDNA synthesis kit, primed by a TRBC-specific oligonucleotide. After uracil-DNA glycosylase treatment, a first 18-cycle PCR used universal primers M1SS and BC2_uni_R on all cDNA. The published analysis was carried out like this. Each sample was normalized by randomly selecting 1 million high-quality reads, each carrying a distinct molecular identifier. Reads sharing molecular identifiers were discarded rather than binned into consensus sequences. MiTCR, run with a Q25 quality threshold and the strictest error-elimination algorithm, handled CDR3 identification, clonotype clustering and error correction. A nonparametric unseen species model using Euler transformation provided a lower-bound estimate of total TCR beta diversity. TCRdb reran the public reads through fastp at Q25 and MiXCR, keeping productive beta chains. Rows matching on CDR3 protein sequence are summarized as one entry with the most common DNA and genes. For this entry, the V and J calls and clone size follow TCRdb and not the study's own pipeline. The sample table shows about 620,000 distinct CDR3 sequences, and around a fifth are seen once. The top ten constitute under 4% of the sample.

The record originates from a study of blood T cells in healthy people across ages (dated by TCRdb to 2014 to 2015). Background on the whole study: In model experiments, template switching captured roughly one uniquely barcoded TCR beta cDNA molecule for every two T cells. Using deep sequencing normalized with unique cDNA molecular identifiers, the study measured how TCR beta repertoire diversity changes with age. The donors were divided into four age groups: young (average approximately 17 years), middle-aged (around 41), aged (about 56) and long-lived (about 84). To avoid experimental bias, donors of different ages were distributed randomly across sequencing lanes. Two additional independent replicas of 1 million unique cDNA reads from the same blood draw were analyzed for two donors (one aged 18 to 30 and one aged 80 or older). Study-wide conclusions, independent of this receptor: Estimates of total diversity from one million sequenced T cells were regarded as lower bounds and underestimates. Observed TCR beta diversity per million T cells fell roughly linearly with age, and a significant reduction was already apparent by age around 36. Since profiling was done on bulk unsorted PBMCs, naive and antigen-experienced compartments could not be conclusively compared. The long-lived group showed more naive CD4+ T cells, fewer expanded clones and increased TCR diversity than the aged group, suggesting age selection. Because the CMV infection status of the donors was unknown, age-related changes in expanded clonotypes may potentially have been confounded. A strong correlation was found between observed TCR beta diversity and the percentage of naive T cells measured by flow cytometry.

The CDR3 sequence holds 11 residues, the cysteine and phenylalanine included. The read is trimmed to its CDR3 DNA, 33 bases read in frame from base 1. The germline V gene sets CDR1 to SQVTM and CDR2 to ANQGSEA. The V end loses 7 bases and the J end loses 6 bases, and a stretch of 13 bases separates them. Donors were a few dozen systemically healthy Caucasian individuals from Russia aged roughly 6 to 90 years. Each donor gave approximately 10 milliliters of peripheral blood, collected into EDTA-treated Vacutainer tubes. Ficoll-Paque density-gradient centrifugation was used to isolate PBMCs, with at least 6.5 million per sample. Total RNA was extracted from PBMCs with Trizol reagent, with at least 6 micrograms obtained per sample. For every donor, flow cytometry on a PBMC aliquot measured the percentage of naive CD45RAhigh/CD27high T cells.

This TCR came from a man between 65 and 85 years old in good health. Sequencing was performed on blood. This chain joins TRBV29-1 to TRBJ2-7; the D call is tentative, TRBD1 or TRBD2, as each matches 5 bases. Here is the DNA: TGCAGCGCTGGGACGGAGTTCGAGCAGTACTTC. Its translation is CSAGTEFEQYF.